This T cell receptor (beta chain) derives from a study of T cells after yellow fever vaccination. Overall study findings and caveats: At 95% to 96% for CD4 and just over 85% for CD8, most primary-vaccination clones showed up again after the booster.

Template switching by 5'RACE produced TCR cDNA, adding a universal primer site and UMIs. One entry per CDR3 protein, called by TCRdb with MiXCR from the 5' RACE reads. The sample yields approximately 340,000 distinct CDR3 sequences, 8.7% seen once. This clonotype was seen repeatedly, ten times or more. Its cognate antigen is unknown. Trimming took off 5 bases at V and 7 bases at J, with 11 bases between the two ends. Germline CDR1 and CDR2: SGHTA and FQGNSA. The CDR3 consists of 13 residues. The sequence was collected from a man aged 18 to 35 who received the YFV17D yellow fever vaccine. The chain joins TRBV7-2 to TRBJ2-2; a weak D match, TRBD2 (5 bases). This specimen was PBMCs, taken on the day of the first yellow fever vaccination. This CDR3 reads CASSNIRGGELFF. DNA of the CDR3: TGTGCCAGCAGCAATATACGGGGCGGGGAGCTGTTTTTT.